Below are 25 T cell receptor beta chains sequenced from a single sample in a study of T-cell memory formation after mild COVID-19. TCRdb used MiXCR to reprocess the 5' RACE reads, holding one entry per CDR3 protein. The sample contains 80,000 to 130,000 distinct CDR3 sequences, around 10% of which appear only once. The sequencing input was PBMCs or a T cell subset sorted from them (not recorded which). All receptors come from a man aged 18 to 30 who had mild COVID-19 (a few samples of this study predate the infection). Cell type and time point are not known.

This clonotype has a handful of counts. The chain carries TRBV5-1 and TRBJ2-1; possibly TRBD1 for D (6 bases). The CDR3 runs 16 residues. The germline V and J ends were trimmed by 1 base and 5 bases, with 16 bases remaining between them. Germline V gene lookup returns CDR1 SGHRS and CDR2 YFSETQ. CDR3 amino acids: CASSLLGATFHNEQFF. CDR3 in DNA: TGCGCCAGCAGCTTGTTGGGGGCAACCTTCCACAATGAGCAGTTCTTC.

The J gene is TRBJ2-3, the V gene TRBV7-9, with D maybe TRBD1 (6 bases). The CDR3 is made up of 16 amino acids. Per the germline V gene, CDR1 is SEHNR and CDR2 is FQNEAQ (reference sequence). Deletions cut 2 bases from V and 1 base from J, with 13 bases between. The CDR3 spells CASSLPSGVRTDTQYF. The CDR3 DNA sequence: TGTGCCAGCAGCTTACCTTCAGGGGTGCGCACAGATACGCAGTATTTT.

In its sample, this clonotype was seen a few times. The CDR3 DNA sequence: TGTGCCAGTAGGGACGGAGAGCAAGAGACCCAGTACTTC. It specifies CASRDGEQETQYF. The chain recombines TRBV19 with TRBJ2-5; no reliable D call. The germline V gene has CDR1 LNHDA and CDR2 SQIVND (reference sequence). V shed 6 bases and J shed 2 bases, with 10 bases lying between them. CDR3 length: 13 residues.

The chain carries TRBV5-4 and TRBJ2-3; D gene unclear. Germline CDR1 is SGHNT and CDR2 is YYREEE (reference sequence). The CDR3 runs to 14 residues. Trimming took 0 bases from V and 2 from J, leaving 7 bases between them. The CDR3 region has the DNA TGTGCCAGCAGCTTGGACAGCTACACAGATACGCAGTATTTT. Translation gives CASSLDSYTDTQYF.

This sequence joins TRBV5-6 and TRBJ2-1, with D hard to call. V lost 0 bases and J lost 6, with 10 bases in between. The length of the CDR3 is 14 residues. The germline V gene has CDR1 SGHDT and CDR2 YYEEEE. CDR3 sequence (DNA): TGTGCCAGCAGCTTGGGAGGCTCAGTCAATGAGCAGTTCTTC. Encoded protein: CASSLGGSVNEQFF. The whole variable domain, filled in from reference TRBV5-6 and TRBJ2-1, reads DAGVTQSPTHLIKTRGQQVTLRCSPKSGHDTVSWYQQALGQGPQFIFQYYEEEERQRGNFPDRFSGHQFPNYSSELNVNALLLGDSALYLCASSLGGSVNEQFFGPGTRLTVL.

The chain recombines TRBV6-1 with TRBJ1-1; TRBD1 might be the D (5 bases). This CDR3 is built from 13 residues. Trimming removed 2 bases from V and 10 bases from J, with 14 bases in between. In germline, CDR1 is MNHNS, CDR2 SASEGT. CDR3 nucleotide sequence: TGTGCCAGCAGTGAAAGGATTGTTAGGGGAGCTTTCTTT. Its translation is CASSERIVRGAFF.

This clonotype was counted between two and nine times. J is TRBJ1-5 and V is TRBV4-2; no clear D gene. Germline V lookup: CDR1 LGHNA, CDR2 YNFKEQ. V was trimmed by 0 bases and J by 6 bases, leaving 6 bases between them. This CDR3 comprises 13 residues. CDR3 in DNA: TGTGCCAGCAGCCAAGAGAGGGCTCAGCCCCAGCATTTT. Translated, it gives CASSQERAQPQHF.

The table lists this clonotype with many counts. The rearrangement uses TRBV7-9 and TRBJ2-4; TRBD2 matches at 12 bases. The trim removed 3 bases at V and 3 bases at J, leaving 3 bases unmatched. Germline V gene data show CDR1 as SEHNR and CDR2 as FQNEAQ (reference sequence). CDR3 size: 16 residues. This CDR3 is CASSLTSGGVKNIQYF. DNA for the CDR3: TGTGCCAGCAGCTTGACTAGCGGGGGTGTCAAAAACATTCAGTACTTC.

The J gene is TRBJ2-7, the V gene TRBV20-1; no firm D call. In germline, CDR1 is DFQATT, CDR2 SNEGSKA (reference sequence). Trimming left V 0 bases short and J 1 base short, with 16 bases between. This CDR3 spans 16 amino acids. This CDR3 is CSARDPAGGGSYEQYF. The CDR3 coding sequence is TGCAGTGCTAGAGACCCGGCCGGTGGCGGTTCCTACGAGCAGTACTTC.

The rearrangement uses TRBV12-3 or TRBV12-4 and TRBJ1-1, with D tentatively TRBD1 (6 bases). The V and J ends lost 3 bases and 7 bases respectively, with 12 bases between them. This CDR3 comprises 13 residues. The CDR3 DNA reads TGTGCCAGCAGTTTGGGGGGCCACAGTGAAGCTTTCTTT. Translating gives CASSLGGHSEAFF.

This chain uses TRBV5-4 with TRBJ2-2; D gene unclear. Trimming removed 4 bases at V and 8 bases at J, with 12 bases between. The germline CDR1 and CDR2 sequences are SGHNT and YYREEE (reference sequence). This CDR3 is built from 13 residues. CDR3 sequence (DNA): TGTGCCAGCAGCCCGAAGGCGACTGGGGAGCTGTTTTTT. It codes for CASSPKATGELFF.

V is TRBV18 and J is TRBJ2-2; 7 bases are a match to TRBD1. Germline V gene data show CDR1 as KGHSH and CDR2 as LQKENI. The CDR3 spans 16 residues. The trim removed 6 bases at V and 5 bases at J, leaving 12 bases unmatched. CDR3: CASSAPDRPWTGELFF. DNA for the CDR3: TGTGCCAGCTCCGCACCGGACAGGCCTTGGACCGGGGAGCTGTTTTTT. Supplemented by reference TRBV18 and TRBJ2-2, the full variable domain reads NAGVMQNPRHLVRRRGQEARLRCSPMKGHSHVYWYRQLPEEGLKFMVYLQKENIIDESGMPKERFSAEFPKEGPSILRIQQVVRGDSAAYFCASSAPDRPWTGELFFGEGSRLTVL.

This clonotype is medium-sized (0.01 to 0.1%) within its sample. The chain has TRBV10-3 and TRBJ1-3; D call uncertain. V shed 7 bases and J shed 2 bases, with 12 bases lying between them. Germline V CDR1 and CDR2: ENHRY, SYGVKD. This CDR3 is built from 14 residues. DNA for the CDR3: TGTGCCATCATGAGGGATACGACTGGAAACACCATATATTTT. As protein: CAIMRDTTGNTIYF.

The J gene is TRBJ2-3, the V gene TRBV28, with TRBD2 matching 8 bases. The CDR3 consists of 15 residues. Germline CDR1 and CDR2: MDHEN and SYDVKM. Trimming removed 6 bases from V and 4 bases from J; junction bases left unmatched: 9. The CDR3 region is CASRVDGGAADTQYF. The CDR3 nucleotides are TGTGCCAGCAGAGTTGACGGGGGGGCCGCAGATACGCAGTATTTT.

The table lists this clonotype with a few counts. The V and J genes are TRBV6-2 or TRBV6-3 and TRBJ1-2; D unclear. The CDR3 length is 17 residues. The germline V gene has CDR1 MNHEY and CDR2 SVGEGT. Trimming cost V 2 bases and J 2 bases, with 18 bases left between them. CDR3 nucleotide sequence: TGTGCCAGCAGTTACCCCTTGGGGAGAGCCTCCAACTATGGCTACACCTTC. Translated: CASSYPLGRASNYGYTF.

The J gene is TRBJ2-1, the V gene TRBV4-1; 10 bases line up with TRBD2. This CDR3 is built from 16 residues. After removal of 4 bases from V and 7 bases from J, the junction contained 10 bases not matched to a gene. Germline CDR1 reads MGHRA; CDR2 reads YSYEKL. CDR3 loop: CASSRGLSGGRNEQFF. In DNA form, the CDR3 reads TGCGCCAGCAGCCGAGGTCTTAGCGGGGGGCGGAATGAGCAGTTCTTC.

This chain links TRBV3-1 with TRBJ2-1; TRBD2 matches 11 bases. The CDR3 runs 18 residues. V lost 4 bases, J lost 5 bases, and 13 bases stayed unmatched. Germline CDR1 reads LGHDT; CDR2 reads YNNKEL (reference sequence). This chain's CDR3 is CASSPGLAAPWIHNEQFF. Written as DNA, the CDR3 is TGTGCCAGCAGCCCGGGACTAGCGGCGCCATGGATCCACAATGAGCAGTTCTTC.

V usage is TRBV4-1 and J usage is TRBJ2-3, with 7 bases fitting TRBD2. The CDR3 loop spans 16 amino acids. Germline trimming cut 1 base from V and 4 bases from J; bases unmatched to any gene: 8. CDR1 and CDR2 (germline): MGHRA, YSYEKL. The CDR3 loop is CASSQGTRVGADTQYF. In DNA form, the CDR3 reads TGCGCCAGCAGCCAAGGGACTAGGGTCGGAGCAGATACGCAGTATTTT.

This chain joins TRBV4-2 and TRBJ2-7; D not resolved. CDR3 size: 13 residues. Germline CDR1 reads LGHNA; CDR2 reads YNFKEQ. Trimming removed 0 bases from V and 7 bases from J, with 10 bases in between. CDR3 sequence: CASSQDSYQEQYV. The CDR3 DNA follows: TGTGCCAGCAGCCAAGACAGCTACCAGGAGCAGTACGTC.

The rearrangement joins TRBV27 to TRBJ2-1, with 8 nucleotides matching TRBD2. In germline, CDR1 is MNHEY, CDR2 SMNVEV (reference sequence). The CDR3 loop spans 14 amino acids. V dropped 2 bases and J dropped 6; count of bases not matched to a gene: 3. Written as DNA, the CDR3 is TGTGCCAGCAGTTTACTCGGGGGGGTCAATGAGCAGTTCTTC. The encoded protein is CASSLLGGVNEQFF.

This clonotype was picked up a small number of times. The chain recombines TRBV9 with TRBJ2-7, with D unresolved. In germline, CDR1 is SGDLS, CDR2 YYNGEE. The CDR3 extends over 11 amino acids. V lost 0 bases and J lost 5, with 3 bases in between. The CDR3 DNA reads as TGTGCCAGCAGCGTAGGTAACGAGCAGTACTTC. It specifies CASSVGNEQYF.

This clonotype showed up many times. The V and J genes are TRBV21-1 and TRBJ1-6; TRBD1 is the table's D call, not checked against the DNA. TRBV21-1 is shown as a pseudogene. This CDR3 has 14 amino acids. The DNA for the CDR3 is TGTGCCAGCAGCAAAGGACAGGGTAATTCACCCCTCCACTTT. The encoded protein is CASSKGQGNSPLHF.

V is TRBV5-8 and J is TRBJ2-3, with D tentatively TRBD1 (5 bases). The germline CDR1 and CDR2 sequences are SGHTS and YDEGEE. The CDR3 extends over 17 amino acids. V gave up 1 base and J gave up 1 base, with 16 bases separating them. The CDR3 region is CASSLSRGPIGTDTQYF. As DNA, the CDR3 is TGTGCCAGCAGCTTGAGTAGGGGTCCCATCGGCACAGATACGCAGTATTTT.

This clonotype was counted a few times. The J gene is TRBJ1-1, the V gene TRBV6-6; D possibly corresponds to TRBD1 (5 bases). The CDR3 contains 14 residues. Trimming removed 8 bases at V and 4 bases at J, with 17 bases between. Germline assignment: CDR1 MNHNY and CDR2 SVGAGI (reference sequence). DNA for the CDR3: TGTGCCAGCCTATTTGGGGCTGAGGGCACTGAAGCTTTCTTT. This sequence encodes CASLFGAEGTEAFF.

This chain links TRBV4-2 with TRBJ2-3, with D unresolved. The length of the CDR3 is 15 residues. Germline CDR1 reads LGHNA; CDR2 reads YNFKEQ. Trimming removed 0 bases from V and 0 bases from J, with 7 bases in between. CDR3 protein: CASSQDGPSTDTQYF. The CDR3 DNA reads TGTGCCAGCAGCCAAGATGGACCTAGCACAGATACGCAGTATTTT.